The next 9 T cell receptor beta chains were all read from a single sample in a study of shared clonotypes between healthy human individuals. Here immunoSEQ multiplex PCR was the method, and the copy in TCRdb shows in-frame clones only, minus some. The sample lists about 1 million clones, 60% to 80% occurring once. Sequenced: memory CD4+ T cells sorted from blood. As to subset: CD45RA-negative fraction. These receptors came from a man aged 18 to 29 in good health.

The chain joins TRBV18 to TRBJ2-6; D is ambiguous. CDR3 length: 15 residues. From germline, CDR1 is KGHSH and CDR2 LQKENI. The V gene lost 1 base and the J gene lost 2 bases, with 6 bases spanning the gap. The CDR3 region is CASSPQEAGANVLTF. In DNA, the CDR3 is TGTGCCAGCTCACCACAAGAGGCTGGGGCCAACGTCCTGACTTTC. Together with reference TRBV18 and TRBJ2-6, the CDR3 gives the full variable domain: NAGVMQNPRHLVRRRGQEARLRCSPMKGHSHVYWYRQLPEEGLKFMVYLQKENIIDESGMPKERFSAEFPKEGPSILRIQQVVRGDSAAYFCASSPQEAGANVLTFGAGSRLTVL.

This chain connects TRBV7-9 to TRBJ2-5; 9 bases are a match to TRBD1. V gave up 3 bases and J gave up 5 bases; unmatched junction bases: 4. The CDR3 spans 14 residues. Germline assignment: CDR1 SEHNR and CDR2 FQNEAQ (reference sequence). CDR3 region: CASSLTGGWETQYF. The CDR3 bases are TGTGCCAGCAGCTTGACAGGGGGGTGGGAGACCCAGTACTTC.

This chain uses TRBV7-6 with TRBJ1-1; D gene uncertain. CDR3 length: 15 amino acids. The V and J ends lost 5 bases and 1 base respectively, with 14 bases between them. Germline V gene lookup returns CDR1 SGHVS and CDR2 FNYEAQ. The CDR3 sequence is CASSPLGVGNTEAFF. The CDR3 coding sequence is TGTGCCAGCAGCCCCCTAGGCGTCGGGAACACTGAAGCTTTCTTT.

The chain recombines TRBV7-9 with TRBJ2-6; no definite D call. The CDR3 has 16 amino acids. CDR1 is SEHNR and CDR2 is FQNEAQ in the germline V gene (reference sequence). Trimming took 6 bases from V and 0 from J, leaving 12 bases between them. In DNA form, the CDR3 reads TGTGCCAGCAGTTCGGACGGAGTCTCTGGGGCCAACGTCCTGACTTTC. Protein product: CASSSDGVSGANVLTF.

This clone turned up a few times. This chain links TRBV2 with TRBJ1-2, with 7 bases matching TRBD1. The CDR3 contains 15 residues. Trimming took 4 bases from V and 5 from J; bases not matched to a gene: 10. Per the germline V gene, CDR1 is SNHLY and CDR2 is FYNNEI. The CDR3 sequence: CASSARQGGRYGYTF. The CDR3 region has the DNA TGTGCCAGCAGTGCCCGACAGGGTGGGAGGTATGGCTACACCTTC.

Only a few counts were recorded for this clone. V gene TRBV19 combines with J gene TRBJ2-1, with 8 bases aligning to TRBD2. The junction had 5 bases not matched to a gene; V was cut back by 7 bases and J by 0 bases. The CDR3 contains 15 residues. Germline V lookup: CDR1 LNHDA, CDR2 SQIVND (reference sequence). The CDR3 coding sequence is TGTGCCAGTACTACTAGCGGTGGCTCCTACAATGAGCAGTTCTTC. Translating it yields CASTTSGGSYNEQFF.

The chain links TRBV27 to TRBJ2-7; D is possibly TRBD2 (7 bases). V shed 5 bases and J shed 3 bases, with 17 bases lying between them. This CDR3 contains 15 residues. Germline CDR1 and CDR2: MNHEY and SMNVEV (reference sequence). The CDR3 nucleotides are TGTGCCAGCAGTAAGGGAGGGGGGGCGTACTACGAGCAGTACTTC. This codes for CASSKGGGAYYEQYF.

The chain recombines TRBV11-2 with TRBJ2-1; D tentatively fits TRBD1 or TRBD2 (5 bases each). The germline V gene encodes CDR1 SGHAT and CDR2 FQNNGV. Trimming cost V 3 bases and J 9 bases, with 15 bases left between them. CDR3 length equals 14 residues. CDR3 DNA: TGTGCCAGCAGCTTGGGACGGATCTCTGGTGAGCAGTTCTTC. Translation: CASSLGRISGEQFF.

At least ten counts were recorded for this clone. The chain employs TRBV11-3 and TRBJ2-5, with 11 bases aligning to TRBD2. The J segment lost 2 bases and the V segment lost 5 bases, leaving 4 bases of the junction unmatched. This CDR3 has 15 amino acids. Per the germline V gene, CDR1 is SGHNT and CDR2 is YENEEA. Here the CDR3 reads CASSSGLAGQETQYF. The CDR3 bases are TGTGCCAGCAGCAGCGGACTAGCGGGTCAAGAGACCCAGTACTTC.